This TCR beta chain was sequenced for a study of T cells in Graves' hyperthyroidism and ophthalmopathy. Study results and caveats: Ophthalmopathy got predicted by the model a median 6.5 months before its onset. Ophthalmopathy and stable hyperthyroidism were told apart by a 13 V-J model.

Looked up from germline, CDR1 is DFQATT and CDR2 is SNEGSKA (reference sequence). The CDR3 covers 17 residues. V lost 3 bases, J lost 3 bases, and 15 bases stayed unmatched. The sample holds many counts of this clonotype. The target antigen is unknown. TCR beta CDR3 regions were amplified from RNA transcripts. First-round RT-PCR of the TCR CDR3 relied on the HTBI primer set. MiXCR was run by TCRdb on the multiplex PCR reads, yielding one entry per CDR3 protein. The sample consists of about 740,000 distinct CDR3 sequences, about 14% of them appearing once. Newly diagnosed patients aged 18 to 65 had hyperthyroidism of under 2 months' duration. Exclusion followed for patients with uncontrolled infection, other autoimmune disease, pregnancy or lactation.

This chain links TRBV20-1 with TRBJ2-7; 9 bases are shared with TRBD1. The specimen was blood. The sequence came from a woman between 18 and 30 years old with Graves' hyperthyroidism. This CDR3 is CSARGLSPGQGIYEQYF. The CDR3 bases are TGCAGTGCTAGGGGTTTATCCCCGGGACAGGGAATCTACGAGCAGTACTTC.